The 10 T cell receptor beta chains given below trace back to one sample, sequenced in a study of CD8 T cells in Susac syndrome. An input of roughly 0.5 to 1 ug of RNA was subjected to reverse transcription using random hexamers. TCRdb reanalysed the immunoSEQ multiplex PCR reads using MiXCR and keeps one entry per CDR3 protein. The table records approximately 110,000 distinct CDR3 sequences, approximately 93% of them present only once. Material for sequencing was CD8+ T cells from PBMCs. The receptors were gathered from a human donor with multiple sclerosis.

The J gene is TRBJ2-7, the V gene TRBV5-1; D unclear. Germline V gives CDR1 SGHRS, CDR2 YFSETQ. The V end lost 0 bases, the J end lost 0 bases, and 7 bases lay between the germline ends. The CDR3 has 14 amino acids. The CDR3 region is CASSLDTLSYEQYF. For the CDR3, the DNA is TGCGCCAGCAGCTTGGACACTCTCTCCTACGAGCAGTACTTC.

The chain carries TRBV5-4 and TRBJ1-2, with 9 bases matching TRBD1. The V gene end was trimmed by 4 bases and the J gene end by 4 bases; junction bases not matched to a gene: 2. CDR1 SGHNT and CDR2 YYREEE come from the germline V gene (reference sequence). The CDR3 length is 13 residues. The CDR3 nucleotides read TGTGCCAGCAGCGAGACAGGGGGCTATGGCTACACCTTC. Its translation is CASSETGGYGYTF.

V and J are TRBV6-5 and TRBJ2-1; 8 positions agree with TRBD2. Germline CDR1 is MNHEY and CDR2 is SVGAGI. Germline trimming cut 6 bases from V and 7 bases from J; bases unmatched to any gene: 8. This CDR3 spans 14 amino acids. The CDR3: CASRKPGLGNEQFF. In DNA, the CDR3 is TGTGCCAGCAGGAAACCGGGACTAGGGAATGAGCAGTTCTTC.

The chain links TRBV20-1 to TRBJ2-1; a weak D match, TRBD2 (6 bases). Trimming took 7 bases from V and 0 from J, leaving 10 bases between them. The CDR3 is 13 amino acids. The germline V gene has CDR1 DFQATT and CDR2 SNEGSKA (reference sequence). The CDR3 nucleotides are TGCAGTGTGGGAGGTAGCTCCTACAATGAGCAGTTCTTC. Translated, it gives CSVGGSSYNEQFF.

The chain carries TRBV29-1 and TRBJ1-2; TRBD1 matches 7 bases. The trim removed 4 bases at V and 8 bases at J, leaving 4 bases unmatched. CDR1 is SQVTM, CDR2 ANQGSEA, per germline. The length of the CDR3 is 11 residues. CDR3 residues: CSVVTRGGYTF. In nucleotides, the CDR3 is TGCAGCGTTGTTACCAGGGGGGGCTACACCTTC.

The genes are TRBV24-1 and TRBJ2-2; no firm D call. V was shortened by 5 bases and J by 5 bases, with 2 bases between the two germline ends. Germline CDR1 is KGHDR and CDR2 is SFDVKD. This CDR3 has 11 amino acids. CDR3 in DNA: TGTGCCACCAGTGGGACCGGGGAGCTGTTTTTT. It specifies CATSGTGELFF.

The chain combines TRBV20-1 with TRBJ2-1, with D possibly being TRBD2 (6 bases). V lost 3 bases to trimming and J lost 7 bases, with 7 bases between them. This CDR3 has 11 residues. The germline CDR1 and CDR2 sequences are DFQATT and SNEGSKA (reference sequence). The DNA for the CDR3 is TGCAGTGCTAGTGGGGGGAATGAGCAGTTCTTC. Translated: CSASGGNEQFF.

The V call is TRBV20-1, the J call TRBJ2-3; 11 positions agree with TRBD2. Germline V gene lookup returns CDR1 DFQATT and CDR2 SNEGSKA (reference sequence). The CDR3 has 16 amino acids. V trimming: 0 bases; J trimming: 3 bases; junction bases outside the gene matches: 5. CDR3 coding DNA: TGCAGTGCTAGAGACCTAGCGGGGGGCTTAACAGATACGCAGTATTTT. Its translation: CSARDLAGGLTDTQYF.

V usage is TRBV10-3 and J usage is TRBJ2-1, with TRBD1 as a possible D gene (6 bases). V was shortened by 6 bases and J by 7 bases, with 10 bases between the two germline ends. This CDR3 comprises 12 residues. CDR1 and CDR2 from the germline V gene are ENHRY and SYGVKD. The CDR3 sequence is CAIRPDRNEQFF. Here the CDR3 DNA reads TGTGCCATCAGACCGGACAGAAATGAGCAGTTCTTC.

This sequence joins TRBV29-1 and TRBJ2-2; the D gene is possibly TRBD1 (6 bases). CDR1 and CDR2 from the germline V gene are SQVTM and ANQGSEA. There are 14 residues in the CDR3. V was trimmed by 4 bases and J by 4 bases, leaving 13 bases between them. The CDR3 sequence: CSVGGLGGTGELFF. The CDR3 bases are TGCAGCGTTGGGGGGCTTGGGGGCACCGGGGAGCTGTTTTTT.